This passage covers 19 T cell receptor beta chains from one sample sequenced in a study of a mutant IDH1 vaccine in newly diagnosed glioma (dated by TCRdb to 2020 to 2023). Interpreted using the paper, the time point label stands for: week 23, last vaccination. Every vaccine dose consisted of 300 ug of a 20-mer mutant IDH1 peptide in Montanide, administered subcutaneously together with topical imiquimod. These receptors' targets are unknown. Library method: the immunoSEQ multiplex PCR assay. TCRdb provides this immuneACCESS table in a form limited to in-frame rearrangements. Some clones are lacking; in checked studies, under half of them reflect an unresolved V gene, and why the rest are absent is not known. A total of about 44,000 clones appear in this sample, around 90% of them only once. 3.9% of the sample is held by the ten biggest clonotypes. Sequencing was performed on PBMCs, taken from a glioma patient whose treatment included an IDH1 peptide vaccine. All receptors come from a man aged 50-59 years with glioma.

The CDR3 DNA sequence: TGTGCCAGCAGCTTAGGGCGTGAGACCGGGGAGCTGTTTTTT. Translated: CASSLGRETGELFF. The V gene is TRBV7-9, the J gene TRBJ2-2, with D hard to call. Looked up from germline, CDR1 is SEHNR and CDR2 is FQNEAQ (reference sequence). CDR3 length: 14 amino acids. V lost 1 base and J 5 bases, leaving 8 bases between the germline ends.

The sample holds one count of this clone. This chain joins TRBV5-6 and TRBJ1-1; D is uncertain. Germline V lookup: CDR1 SGHDT, CDR2 YYEEEE. CDR3 length equals 12 residues. Trimming took 4 bases from V and 8 from J, leaving 12 bases between them. The CDR3 spells CASSIPVGEAFF. The DNA for the CDR3 is TGTGCCAGCAGCATCCCGGTTGGGGAAGCTTTCTTT.

This chain joins TRBV29-1 and TRBJ1-2, with a tentative D call TRBD1 (6 bases). Trimming removed 2 bases from V and 2 bases from J, with 18 bases in between. This CDR3 is built from 16 residues. CDR1 and CDR2 from the germline V gene are SQVTM and ANQGSEA. The CDR3 region is CSVELQGNRENYGYTF. For the CDR3, the DNA is TGCAGCGTTGAACTTCAGGGGAACAGGGAAAACTATGGCTACACCTTC.

This chain uses TRBV5-4 with TRBJ2-7, with TRBD2 matching over 13 bases. The J segment lost 3 bases and the V segment lost 0 bases, leaving 0 bases of the junction unmatched. The CDR3 loop spans 15 amino acids. Germline V lookup: CDR1 SGHNT, CDR2 YYREEE (reference sequence). The CDR3 bases are TGTGCCAGCAGCTTGGGACTAGCGGGGGGCTACGAGCAGTACTTC. Encoded protein: CASSLGLAGGYEQYF.

V and J are TRBV19 and TRBJ2-7; D perhaps matches TRBD2 (5 bases). There are 15 residues in the CDR3. Germline assignment: CDR1 LNHDA and CDR2 SQIVND (reference sequence). The V end lost 5 bases, the J end lost 6 bases, and 20 bases lay between the germline ends. The CDR3 sequence: CASSGELGINREQYF. Here the CDR3 DNA reads TGTGCCAGTAGTGGGGAGTTGGGGATTAATCGCGAGCAGTACTTC.

This clone has only one observation. The chain employs TRBV9 and TRBJ1-1, with D uncertain. Trimming cost V 0 bases and J 3 bases, with 12 bases left between them. Germline V CDR1 and CDR2: SGDLS, YYNGEE. The CDR3 contains 15 residues. CDR3 in DNA: TGTGCCAGCAGCGTAGGGTGGGCCGGCTACACTGAAGCTTTCTTT. Amino acids: CASSVGWAGYTEAFF.

This chain links TRBV6-5 with TRBJ1-1, with D tentatively TRBD1 (6 bases). Germline CDR1 reads MNHEY; CDR2 reads SVGAGI. The V end was cut by 6 bases, the J end by 4 bases, with 18 bases between. The CDR3 is 15 amino acids. CDR3 sequence reads: CASRTKSRGSTEAFF. Written as DNA, the CDR3 is TGTGCCAGCAGAACCAAATCGAGGGGGTCCACTGAAGCTTTCTTT.

This clone was detected once. J is TRBJ2-5 and V is TRBV25-1; 8 bases line up with TRBD1. CDR1 and CDR2 from the germline V gene are MGHDK and SYGVNS. This CDR3 region has 15 residues. The trim removed 3 bases at V and 1 base at J, leaving 4 bases unmatched. CDR3 nucleotides: TGTGCCAGCAGTGACGACAGGGGCCCCCAAGAGACCCAGTACTTC. Its translation: CASSDDRGPQETQYF.

This clone was observed once. V is TRBV18 and J is TRBJ2-1, with TRBD2 identical over 13 bases. The CDR3 is 16 amino acids. CDR1 is KGHSH, CDR2 LQKENI, per germline. After removal of 2 bases from V and 8 bases from J, the junction contained 6 bases not matched to a gene. The CDR3 loop reads CASSPKRTSGRDEQFF. The CDR3 DNA reads TGTGCCAGCTCACCAAAGAGGACTAGCGGGAGAGATGAGCAGTTCTTC.

The rearrangement links TRBV6-6 to TRBJ1-2; no definite D call. The V end lost 6 bases, the J end lost 5 bases, and 16 bases lay between the germline ends. Germline CDR1 reads MNHNY; CDR2 reads SVGAGI (reference sequence). The CDR3 runs 14 residues. The CDR3 spells CASSPESDVYGYTF. The CDR3 bases are TGTGCCAGCAGCCCCGAGTCGGACGTTTATGGCTACACCTTC.

The chain uses TRBV18 and TRBJ2-1; 16 positions match TRBD2. The CDR3 runs 15 residues. Germline lookup yields CDR1 KGHSH and CDR2 LQKENI. The trim removed 4 bases at V and 8 bases at J, leaving 2 bases unmatched. In nucleotides, the CDR3 is TGTGCCAGCTCACAGGGACTAGCGGGGGGGCATGAGCAGTTCTTC. Protein sequence: CASSQGLAGGHEQFF.

The J gene is TRBJ1-1, the V gene TRBV5-6, with a tentative D call TRBD1 (5 bases). The CDR3 is 14 amino acids. V lost 3 bases and J 3 bases, leaving 12 bases between the germline ends. Looked up from germline, CDR1 is SGHDT and CDR2 is YYEEEE. The CDR3 sequence: CASSSATGYTEAFF. Written as DNA, the CDR3 is TGTGCCAGCAGCTCGGCAACAGGCTACACTGAAGCTTTCTTT.

The genes are TRBV10-2 and TRBJ2-2; 8 bases map to TRBD2. CDR1 is WSHSY, CDR2 SAAADI, per germline. J gave up 0 bases and V 2 bases, and 5 bases lay outside the gene matches. CDR3 length: 17 residues. The CDR3 DNA reads TGCGCCAGCAGTGAGGGTCTAGCGGGTGCGAACACCGGGGAGCTGTTTTTT. Its translation is CASSEGLAGANTGELFF.

The chain joins TRBV5-1 to TRBJ2-1; 10 nucleotides match TRBD2. This CDR3 region has 15 residues. V was clipped by 1 base and J by 8 bases; unmatched bases: 6. In germline, CDR1 is SGHRS, CDR2 YFSETQ. As DNA, the CDR3 is TGCGCCAGCAGCTTGCCTAGCGGGAGTGGGGATGAGCAGTTCTTC. Its translation: CASSLPSGSGDEQFF.

This clone was detected only a few times. V is TRBV29-1 and J is TRBJ1-5; no clear D gene. This CDR3 region has 12 residues. The V gene lost 5 bases and the J gene lost 4 bases, with 9 bases spanning the gap. CDR1 and CDR2 (germline): SQVTM, ANQGSEA. This CDR3 is CSVSQENQPQHF. CDR3 DNA sequence: TGCAGCGTTAGCCAGGAGAATCAGCCCCAGCATTTT. Full variable domain (rest looked up from reference TRBV29-1 and TRBJ1-5): SAVISQKPSRDICQRGTSLTIQCQVDSQVTMMFWYRQQPGQSLTLIATANQGSEATYESGFVIDKFPISRPNLTFSTLTVSNMSPEDSSIYLCSVSQENQPQHFGDGTRLSIL.

This rearrangement joins TRBV5-6 to TRBJ1-3; D unresolved. This CDR3 has 16 residues. The germline gives CDR1 SGHDT, CDR2 YYEEEE. Trimming removed 2 bases at V and 0 bases at J, with 12 bases between. The CDR3 DNA is TGTGCCAGCAGCTTTATAGCTGCCAGCTCTGGAAACACCATATATTTT. Protein: CASSFIAASSGNTIYF.

V and J are TRBV29-1 and TRBJ1-5; a possible D gene is TRBD1 (5 bases). This CDR3 comprises 12 residues. Trimming removed 6 bases at V and 3 bases at J, with 9 bases between. Germline values: CDR1 SQVTM, CDR2 ANQGSEA. DNA for the CDR3: TGCAGCGTGGGGGACCCCAATCAGCCCCAGCATTTT. As protein: CSVGDPNQPQHF.

The chain is built from TRBV5-1 and TRBJ2-7; 8 nucleotides match TRBD2. This CDR3 comprises 14 residues. Germline V gene lookup returns CDR1 SGHRS and CDR2 YFSETQ. Losses at the gene ends were 2 bases for V and 1 base for J; bases not matched to a gene: 2. CDR3 amino acids: CASSFSSGSYEQYF. CDR3 nucleotides: TGCGCCAGCAGCTTTTCTAGCGGGTCCTACGAGCAGTACTTC.

This chain links TRBV5-4 with TRBJ2-5; 10 nucleotides line up with TRBD2. Germline V gene sequence: CDR1 SGHNT, CDR2 YYREEE (reference sequence). This CDR3 has 17 amino acids. J lost 1 base, V lost 4 bases, and 10 bases had no gene match. This chain's CDR3 is CASSGRLASGSQETQYF. Here the CDR3 DNA reads TGTGCCAGCAGCGGGCGGTTGGCTAGCGGGAGCCAAGAGACCCAGTACTTC.